A single sample is the source of the 2 T cell receptor beta chains below, sequenced in a study of cytomegalovirus exposure and HLA in healthy donors. PCR primers comprised 60 Vbeta and 13 Jbeta primers. Libraries were prepared by immunoSEQ multiplex PCR; TCRdb keeps only in-frame clonotypes and omits some of them. The sample table includes 50,000 to 60,000 clones. Sequencing was performed on PBMCs. The receptors come from a woman between 50 and 59 years old in good health and CMV-seropositive.

The CDR3 region is CASSLRGGTTDTQYF. In DNA form, the CDR3 reads TGTGCCAGCAGCTTACGCGGGGGAACCACAGATACGCAGTATTTT. V gene TRBV7-6 combines with J gene TRBJ2-3; 7 bases are shared with TRBD2. V lost 2 bases, J lost 2 bases, and 4 bases stayed unmatched. Per the germline V gene, CDR1 is SGHVS and CDR2 is FNYEAQ. This CDR3 has 15 amino acids.

The CDR3 DNA is TGTGCCTGGAGTCGGGACAGCTCTGGAAACACCATATATTTT. It specifies CAWSRDSSGNTIYF. The chain links TRBV30 to TRBJ1-3, with 7 bases matching TRBD1. Germline loops: CDR1 GTSNPN, CDR2 SVGIG (reference sequence). V lost 2 bases to trimming and J lost 0 bases; unmatched junction nucleotides: 1. This CDR3 spans 14 amino acids. The full variable domain, with the rest looked up from reference TRBV30 and TRBJ1-3, is SQTIHQWPATLVQPVGSPLSLECTVEGTSNPNLYWYRQAAGRGLQLLFYSVGIGQISSEVPQNLSASRPQDRQFILSSKKLLLSDSGFYLCAWSRDSSGNTIYFGEGSWLTVV.